This T cell receptor (beta chain) was captured in a study of shared clonotypes between healthy human individuals. Cells designated naive CD8 were CD45RO-negative and were positively selected for CCR7, with terminally differentiated effector memory CD45RA+ cells excluded. Recent vaccinations or acute infections were absent in the healthy HIV-negative adult donors. Findings of the study overall: Only blood underwent sampling, and tissue repertoires likely differ. On the whole, naive subsets had larger estimated richness than memory subsets had.

Libraries were prepared by immunoSEQ multiplex PCR; TCRdb keeps only in-frame clonotypes and omits some of them. The data contain approximately 2,200,000 clones, approximately 94% of them singletons. The germline V gene encodes CDR1 MNHEY and CDR2 SMNVEV (reference sequence). V lost 6 bases to trimming and J lost 5 bases; unmatched junction nucleotides: 17. This CDR3 is built from 17 residues. Comment on this clone: Antigen: not known.

The chain combines TRBV27 with TRBJ2-7; TRBD2 matches 9 bases. The sequencing sample was made of naive CD8+ T cells from PBMCs. The receptor was derived from a man aged 18 to 30 in good health. Some clones in this sample may be carry-over from other donors' samples. CDR3 region: CASSPARVAGVEDEQYF. Written as DNA, the CDR3 is TGTGCCAGCAGCCCCGCCCGGGTAGCGGGAGTTGAGGACGAGCAGTACTTC.